The subject of this entry is one T cell receptor (beta chain). The antigen is not known. Unsorted whole blood served as the source of blood RNA, and germline DNA was extracted as well. This sample is part of a study of tumor-infiltrating lymphocytes in primary liver carcinoma. For the study at large: The cohort included men and women aged 30 to 69 years. Staging of the tumors gave T1-T3 N0M0, with widths of roughly 4 to 11 cm. Study-level points and caveats: Overlap between tumor regions exceeded overlap of tumor with adjacent tissue or blood. Top-250-clone fractions were significantly higher in tumors than in blood (p = 0.039).

The V end was cut by 3 bases, the J end by 2 bases, with 11 bases between. Germline CDR1 SEHNR, CDR2 FQNEAQ (reference sequence). The CDR3 consists of 14 residues. The authors made TCR beta cDNA from roughly 480 ng total RNA with a constant-region primer. ARM-PCR was slightly modified, and three nested multiplex PCR rounds with it gave rise to the TCR beta libraries. The study ran its first two PCR rounds for roughly 11 cycles each, using TRBV1-TRBV30 forward primers and a C-beta reverse primer. TCRdb fed the multiplex PCR reads into MiXCR, producing one record per CDR3 protein. The data show about 310,000 distinct CDR3 sequences, with approximately 58% seen just once and over 15% held by the top ten.

This sequence originates from a woman aged 25-40 years with primary liver carcinoma and hepatitis B virus infection. Sequenced: peripheral blood. The chain combines TRBV7-9 with TRBJ2-7; D is ambiguous. The CDR3 DNA is TGTGCCAGCAGCTTGACCGGCCGTCCCTACGAGCAGTACTTC. This encodes CASSLTGRPYEQYF.